The clone carrying this T cell receptor beta chain came up many times. This specimen belongs to a study of T cells in Graves' hyperthyroidism and ophthalmopathy. RNA transcripts served as the template for amplifying TCR beta CDR3 regions. The HTBI set primed first-round TCR CDR3 RT-PCR. TCRdb analysed the multiplex PCR reads with MiXCR anew, one entry per CDR3 protein. This sample has about 300,000 distinct CDR3 sequences; roughly 20% occur once, and the top ten carry less than 45%. Germline V lookup: CDR1 KGHSH, CDR2 LQKENI. Trimming stripped 6 bases from V and 0 bases from J, with 9 bases between. There are 15 residues in the CDR3.

Input material: blood. The rearrangement uses TRBV18 and TRBJ1-6; D perhaps matches TRBD1 (5 bases). The TCR sequence derives from a man aged 45-65 years with Graves' ophthalmopathy. The DNA for the CDR3 is TGTGCCAGCTCTCTGCAGGGCTCCTATAATTCACCCCTCCACTTT. This codes for CASSLQGSYNSPLHF. Drawing the rest from reference TRBV18 and TRBJ1-6, the complete variable domain is NAGVMQNPRHLVRRRGQEARLRCSPMKGHSHVYWYRQLPEEGLKFMVYLQKENIIDESGMPKERFSAEFPKEGPSILRIQQVVRGDSAAYFCASSLQGSYNSPLHFGNGTRLTVT.